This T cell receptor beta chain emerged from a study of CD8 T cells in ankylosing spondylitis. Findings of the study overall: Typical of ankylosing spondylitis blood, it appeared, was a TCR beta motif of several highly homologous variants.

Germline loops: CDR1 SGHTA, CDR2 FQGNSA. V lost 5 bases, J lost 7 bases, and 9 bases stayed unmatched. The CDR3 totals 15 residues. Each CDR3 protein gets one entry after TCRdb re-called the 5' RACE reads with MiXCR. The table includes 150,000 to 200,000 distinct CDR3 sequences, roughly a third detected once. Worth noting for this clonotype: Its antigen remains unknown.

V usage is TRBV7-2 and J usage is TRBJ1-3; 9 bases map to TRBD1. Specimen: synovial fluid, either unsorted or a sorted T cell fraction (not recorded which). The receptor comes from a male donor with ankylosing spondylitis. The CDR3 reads CASSPGTGWGNTIYF. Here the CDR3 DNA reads TGTGCCAGCAGCCCCGGGACAGGGTGGGGGAACACCATATATTTT.